What follows are 22 T cell receptor beta chains derived from one specimen sequenced in a study of CD8 T cells in Susac syndrome. After extraction with the RNeasy kit, roughly 0.45 to 1 ug of the RNA was reverse transcribed using random hexamers. TCRdb re-derived calls from the immunoSEQ multiplex PCR reads in MiXCR, one entry per CDR3 protein. The table includes approximately 70,000 distinct CDR3 sequences, approximately 93% detected once. The sample was CD8+ T cells from PBMCs. These receptor sequences come from a human donor with multiple sclerosis.

The chain carries TRBV20-1 and TRBJ2-7; no reliable D call. CDR1 and CDR2 (germline): DFQATT, SNEGSKA (reference sequence). The CDR3 has 13 amino acids. Trimming pared 0 bases from V and 2 bases from J, leaving 8 bases between. The CDR3 region is CSARESDTYEQYF. DNA of the CDR3: TGCAGTGCTAGAGAATCCGATACCTACGAGCAGTACTTC.

The V call is TRBV19, the J call TRBJ2-3; D uncertain. CDR1 and CDR2 from the germline V gene are LNHDA and SQIVND (reference sequence). V gave up 4 bases and J gave up 4 bases, with 12 bases separating them. The CDR3 sequence is 14 residues long. This CDR3 reads CASSTRAVSDTQYF. In nucleotides, the CDR3 is TGTGCCAGTAGTACTCGGGCGGTATCAGATACGCAGTATTTT.

The chain links TRBV7-2 to TRBJ2-5; the match to TRBD2 covers 8 bases. The CDR3 covers 16 residues. CDR1 and CDR2 (germline): SGHTA, FQGNSA. V lost 4 bases to trimming and J lost 0 bases; unmatched junction nucleotides: 7. The CDR3 coding sequence is TGTGCCAGCAGCTCCTTCAGCGGGAGAGACCAAGAGACCCAGTACTTC. Protein sequence: CASSSFSGRDQETQYF. Full variable domain (outside the CDR3, taken from reference TRBV7-2 and TRBJ2-5): GAGVSQSPSNKVTEKGKDVELRCDPISGHTALYWYRQSLGQGLEFLIYFQGNSAPDKSGLPSDRFSAERTGGSVSTLTIQRTQQEDSAVYLCASSSFSGRDQETQYFGPGTRLLVL.

The chain uses TRBV19 and TRBJ2-5; D remains ambiguous. V was pared by 1 base and J by 5 bases, with 5 bases between. The CDR3 extends over 12 amino acids. In germline, CDR1 is LNHDA, CDR2 SQIVND (reference sequence). The CDR3 nucleotides are TGTGCCAGTAGTATAGGGGTTGAGACCCAGTACTTC. This sequence encodes CASSIGVETQYF.

The chain carries TRBV14 and TRBJ2-7; D is possibly TRBD1 (5 bases). This CDR3 has 15 amino acids. CDR1 and CDR2 from the germline V gene are SGHDN and FVKESK. V lost 1 base and J lost 3, with 13 bases in between. The CDR3 loop is CASSQVGQGHYEQYF. Written as DNA, the CDR3 is TGTGCCAGCAGCCAAGTAGGGCAGGGCCACTACGAGCAGTACTTC.

The chain joins TRBV24-1 to TRBJ2-3; weak D call: TRBD2 (5 bases). CDR3 length equals 17 residues. Trimming pared 3 bases from V and 2 bases from J, leaving 17 bases between. Germline values: CDR1 KGHDR, CDR2 SFDVKD. CDR3 sequence reads: CATSDTAPGTYTDTQYF. The CDR3 nucleotides are TGTGCCACCAGTGATACCGCCCCGGGAACCTACACAGATACGCAGTATTTT.

The chain employs TRBV29-1 and TRBJ2-5; a weak D match, TRBD1 (7 bases). CDR1 is SQVTM and CDR2 is ANQGSEA in the germline V gene. The germline V and J ends were trimmed by 0 bases and 0 bases, with 17 bases remaining between them. The CDR3 is 17 residues long. The CDR3 loop reads CSVEDGRDSGYQETQYF. CDR3 coding DNA: TGCAGCGTTGAAGATGGGCGGGACAGCGGGTACCAAGAGACCCAGTACTTC.

The chain uses TRBV19 and TRBJ2-4, with 11 bases fitting TRBD2. The CDR3 consists of 16 residues. Per germline, CDR1 LNHDA and CDR2 SQIVND (reference sequence). Germline trimming cut 3 bases from V and 1 base from J; bases unmatched to any gene: 2. The CDR3 is CASSIGLAGAKNIQYF. The CDR3 DNA follows: TGTGCCAGTAGTATCGGACTAGCGGGTGCCAAAAACATTCAGTACTTC.

This clonotype was detected once. CDR3 region: CASSPTGGNEAFF. The CDR3 DNA reads as TGTGCCAGCAGCCCTACAGGGGGGAATGAAGCTTTCTTT. J is TRBJ1-1 and V is TRBV12-3 or TRBV12-4; 8 bases agree with TRBD1. The ends lost 6 bases at V and 7 bases at J; junction bases unmatched: 7. This CDR3 has 13 residues.

This rearrangement joins TRBV24-1 to TRBJ2-3; D is unclear. CDR1 KGHDR and CDR2 SFDVKD come from the germline V gene. V was shortened by 0 bases and J by 5 bases, with 8 bases between the two germline ends. The CDR3 sequence is 14 residues long. DNA for the CDR3: TGTGCCACCAGTGATTTGACCCAGTTAGATACGCAGTATTTT. It translates to CATSDLTQLDTQYF.

This chain's CDR3 is CASSSRPQGGYTF. The CDR3 region has the DNA TGTGCCAGCAGCTCCCGGCCCCAGGGGGGCTACACCTTC. The chain carries TRBV9 and TRBJ1-2; D possibly corresponds to TRBD1 (6 bases). The CDR3 length is 13 residues. Germline CDR1 is SGDLS and CDR2 is YYNGEE. Between the trimmed V and J ends, which lost 4 bases and 8 bases, there was a span of 15 bases.

The chain recombines TRBV29-1 with TRBJ2-7, with D unresolved. The V gene's germline CDR1 is SQVTM and CDR2 ANQGSEA. The CDR3 sequence is 13 residues long. The V and J ends lost 2 bases and 0 bases respectively, with 8 bases between them. The CDR3 nucleotides read TGCAGCGTTGAAAGGCCAAGCTCCTACGAGCAGTACTTC. This sequence encodes CSVERPSSYEQYF.

The chain has TRBV27 and TRBJ1-1; 9 bases match TRBD1. CDR3 length equals 12 residues. Looked up from germline, CDR1 is MNHEY and CDR2 is SMNVEV (reference sequence). J was trimmed by 10 bases and V by 6 bases; bases with no gene match: 6. In DNA form, the CDR3 reads TGTGCCAGCAGGGCCCCGGGACAGGGAGCTTTCTTT. Translating it yields CASRAPGQGAFF.

The chain uses TRBV4-3 and TRBJ1-1; 7 nucleotides align to TRBD1. With 5 bases clipped from V and 1 base from J, the junction kept 4 bases outside the gene matches. The CDR3 has 14 amino acids. The V gene's germline CDR1 is LGHNA and CDR2 YSLEER. The CDR3 sequence is CASSTGTENTEAFF. The CDR3 coding sequence is TGCGCCAGCAGCACAGGGACAGAGAACACTGAAGCTTTCTTT.

Here the CDR3 DNA reads TGTGCCAGCAGTTTATCCTCGGGGGCTATCTACAATGAGCAGTTCTTC. Its translation is CASSLSSGAIYNEQFF. The rearrangement links TRBV27 to TRBJ2-1; D may match TRBD1 or TRBD2 (6 bases each). Between the trimmed V and J ends, which lost 0 bases and 3 bases, there was a span of 12 bases. CDR3 length: 16 residues. CDR1 is MNHEY and CDR2 is SMNVEV in the germline V gene (reference sequence).

V is TRBV20-1 and J is TRBJ2-1; TRBD2 matches 10 bases. The CDR3 totals 15 residues. Germline-derived CDR1 and CDR2 are DFQATT and SNEGSKA (reference sequence). CDR3 loop: CSLTLAGVVKNEQFF. The CDR3 DNA reads TGCAGCCTGACCCTAGCGGGAGTGGTGAAAAATGAGCAGTTCTTC.

The chain couples TRBV29-1 to TRBJ2-7, with 8 bases that match TRBD1. Germline CDR1 SQVTM, CDR2 ANQGSEA. Trimming took 0 bases from V and 2 from J; bases not matched to a gene: 6. CDR3 size: 15 residues. The CDR3 DNA is TGCAGCGTTGAAGATGAGACAGGGGACCCCTACGAGCAGTACTTC. Protein product: CSVEDETGDPYEQYF.

The chain employs TRBV9 and TRBJ2-1, with a possible D match to TRBD2 (6 bases). V lost 0 bases to trimming and J lost 0 bases, with 7 bases between them. This CDR3 contains 15 residues. Germline V gene sequence: CDR1 SGDLS, CDR2 YYNGEE. CDR3 in DNA: TGTGCCAGCAGCGTAGGGGGGGACTCCTACAATGAGCAGTTCTTC. Translation: CASSVGGDSYNEQFF.

The CDR3 DNA sequence: TGTGCCACGGACAGAAAAGAGACCCAGTACTTC. Translating it yields CATDRKETQYF. The chain uses TRBV7-9 and TRBJ2-5, with a weak D call TRBD1 (6 bases). Germline V gene lookup returns CDR1 SEHNR and CDR2 FQNEAQ (reference sequence). V was shortened by 10 bases and J by 3 bases, with 9 bases between the two germline ends. The CDR3 loop spans 11 amino acids.

The chain uses TRBV20-1 and TRBJ2-7; the D gene could be TRBD1 or TRBD2 (5 bases each). The CDR3 contains 14 residues. V was clipped by 5 bases and J by 4 bases, with 18 bases between them. Germline loops: CDR1 DFQATT, CDR2 SNEGSKA (reference sequence). The CDR3 protein is CSAGGRAQLYEQYF. The CDR3 nucleotides are TGCAGTGCTGGGGGACGTGCGCAGCTTTACGAGCAGTACTTC.

The chain is built from TRBV27 and TRBJ1-1; D not certain. This CDR3 comprises 13 residues. V was pared by 3 bases and J by 1 base, with 6 bases between. Germline loops: CDR1 MNHEY, CDR2 SMNVEV (reference sequence). The CDR3 sequence is CASSLEWNTEAFF. The CDR3 DNA is TGTGCCAGCAGTTTGGAGTGGAACACTGAAGCTTTCTTT.

This chain links TRBV20-1 with TRBJ1-2; the D gene is possibly TRBD1 (5 bases). Deletions cut 6 bases from V and 8 bases from J, with 16 bases between. The CDR3 has 12 amino acids. Germline V gene data show CDR1 as DFQATT and CDR2 as SNEGSKA (reference sequence). CDR3 nucleotides: TGCAGTGCCAAGACAGTGACAGTAGGCTACACCTTC. It specifies CSAKTVTVGYTF.